The T cell receptor beta chain under discussion was sequenced for a study of T cell repertoires in cytomegalovirus infection. Study-level background: Public signatures in TCR beta pointed to CMV infection and matching HLA type. General observations from the study: In two of eight donors, the top clonotype was HLA-C-restricted CMV-specific.

Concerning this clonotype itself: Its antigen is as yet unknown.

Germline-derived CDR1 and CDR2 are SGHRS and YFSETQ. Trimming removed 4 bases from V and 5 bases from J, with 13 bases in between. This CDR3 comprises 13 residues. TCRdb reprocessed the reads with MiXCR, giving one entry per CDR3 protein. This table has under 850,000 distinct CDR3 sequences, under 40% appearing once. The genes are TRBV5-1 and TRBJ2-7; D is ambiguous. Sample: PBMCs. The TCR comes from a human donor in good health (CMV status not recorded). Some clones in this sample may be carry-over from other donors' samples. The CDR3 DNA is TGCGCCAGCAGCCTAGGTATGGCTAACGAGCAGTACTTC. Protein sequence: CASSLGMANEQYF.